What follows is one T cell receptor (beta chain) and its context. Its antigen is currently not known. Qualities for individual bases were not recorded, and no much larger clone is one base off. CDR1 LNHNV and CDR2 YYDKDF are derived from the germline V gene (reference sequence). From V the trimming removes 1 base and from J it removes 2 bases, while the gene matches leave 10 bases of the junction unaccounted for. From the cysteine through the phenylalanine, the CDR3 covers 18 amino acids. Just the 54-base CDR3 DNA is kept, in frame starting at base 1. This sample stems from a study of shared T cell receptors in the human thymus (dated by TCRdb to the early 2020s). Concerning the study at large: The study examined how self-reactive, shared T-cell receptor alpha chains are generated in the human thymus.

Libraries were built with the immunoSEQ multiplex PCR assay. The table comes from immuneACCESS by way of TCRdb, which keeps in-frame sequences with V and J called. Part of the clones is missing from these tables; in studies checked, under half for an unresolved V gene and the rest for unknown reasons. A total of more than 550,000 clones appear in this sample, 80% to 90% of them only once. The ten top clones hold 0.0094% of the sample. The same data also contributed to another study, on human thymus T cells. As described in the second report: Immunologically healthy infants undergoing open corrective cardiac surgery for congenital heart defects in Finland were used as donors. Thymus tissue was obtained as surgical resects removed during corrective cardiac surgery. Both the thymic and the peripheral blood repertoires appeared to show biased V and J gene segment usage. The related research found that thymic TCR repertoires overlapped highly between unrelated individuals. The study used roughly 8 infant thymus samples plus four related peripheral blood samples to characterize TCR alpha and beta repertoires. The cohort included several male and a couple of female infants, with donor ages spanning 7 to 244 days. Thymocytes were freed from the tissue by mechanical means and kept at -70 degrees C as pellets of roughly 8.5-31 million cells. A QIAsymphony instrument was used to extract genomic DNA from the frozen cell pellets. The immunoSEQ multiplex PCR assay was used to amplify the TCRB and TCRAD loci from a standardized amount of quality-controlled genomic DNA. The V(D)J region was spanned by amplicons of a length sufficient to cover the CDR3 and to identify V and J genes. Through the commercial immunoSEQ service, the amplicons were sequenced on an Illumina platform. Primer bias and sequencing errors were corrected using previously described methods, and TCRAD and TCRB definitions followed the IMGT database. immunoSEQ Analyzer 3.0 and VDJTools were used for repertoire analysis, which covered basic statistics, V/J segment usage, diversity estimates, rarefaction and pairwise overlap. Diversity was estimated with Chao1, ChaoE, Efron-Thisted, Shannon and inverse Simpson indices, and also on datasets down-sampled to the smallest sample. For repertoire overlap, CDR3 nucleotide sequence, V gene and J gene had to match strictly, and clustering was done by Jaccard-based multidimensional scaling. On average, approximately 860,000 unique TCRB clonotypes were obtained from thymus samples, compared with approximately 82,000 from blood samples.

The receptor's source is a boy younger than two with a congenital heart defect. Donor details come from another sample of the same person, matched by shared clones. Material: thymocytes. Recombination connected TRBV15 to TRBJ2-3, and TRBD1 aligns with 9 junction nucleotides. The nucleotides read TGTGCCACCAGCAGAGGAACTTATAGGACAGGGGACACAGATACGCAGTATTTT. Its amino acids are CATSRGTYRTGDTDTQYF.